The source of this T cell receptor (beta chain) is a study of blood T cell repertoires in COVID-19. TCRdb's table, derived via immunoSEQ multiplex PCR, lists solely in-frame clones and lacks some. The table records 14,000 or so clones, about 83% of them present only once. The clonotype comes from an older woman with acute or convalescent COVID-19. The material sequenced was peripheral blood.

The CDR3 loop reads CASSPGTPTNEKLFF. Here the CDR3 DNA reads TGTGCCAGCTCACCGGGGACACCCACTAATGAAAAACTGTTTTTT. The chain joins TRBV18 to TRBJ1-4; perhaps TRBD1 as D (6 bases). V was cut by 3 bases and J by 2 bases, with 10 bases left in between. The CDR3 runs to 15 residues. From germline, CDR1 is KGHSH and CDR2 LQKENI.